The 30 T cell receptor beta chains in this list originate from one sample, sequenced in a study of regulatory and conventional T cells in RAG deficiency. The sorted conventional CD4+ T cells were CD25-low and CD127-high, with genomic DNA sequenced. Repertoires were generated with immunoSEQ multiplex PCR, while TCRdb's copy carries only in-frame clones and drops some. Of about 29,000 clones detected, nearly 95% appear once; the ten largest clones hold about 0.16%. The same data also went into a second study, on regulatory T cells. From that study: The primer mix had 52 TRBV and 13 TRBJ primers.

What was sequenced was CD25- CD4+ T cells sorted from blood. The receptors originated from a human donor in good health.

This chain joins TRBV19 and TRBJ1-1, with D perhaps TRBD1 (6 bases). The CDR3 covers 14 residues. In germline, CDR1 is LNHDA, CDR2 SQIVND (reference sequence). V was shortened by 1 base and J by 4 bases, with 10 bases between the two germline ends. The chain's CDR3 is CASSIAGQFTEAFF. Here the CDR3 DNA reads TGTGCCAGTAGTATAGCCGGACAGTTCACTGAAGCTTTCTTT. The variable domain in full, completed from reference TRBV19 and TRBJ1-1, reads DGGITQSPKYLFRKEGQNVTLSCEQNLNHDAMYWYRQDPGQGLRLIYYSQIVNDFQKGDIAEGYSVSREKKESFPLTVTSAQKNPTAFYLCASSIAGQFTEAFFGQGTRLTVV.

V and J are TRBV11-2 and TRBJ1-2; TRBD1 is a possible D gene (5 bases). CDR1 SGHAT and CDR2 FQNNGV come from the germline V gene. The CDR3 totals 15 residues. The germline V and J ends were trimmed by 2 bases and 6 bases, with 16 bases remaining between them. In nucleotides, the CDR3 is TGTGCCAGCAGCTTAATTGGTGGTCAAGGGGATGGCTACACCTTC. As protein: CASSLIGGQGDGYTF.

Remarks on this clone: An end of the junction does not agree with germline; a read error may underlie this. The chain couples TRBV5-1 to TRBJ2-7; no clear D. CDR3 length: 13 amino acids. Germline CDR1 is SGHRS and CDR2 is YFSETQ. The CDR3 reads CGSSRYEADEQYF. Written as DNA, the CDR3 is TGCGGCAGCAGCAGGTACGAGGCCGACGAGCAGTACTTC.

V gene TRBV27 combines with J gene TRBJ2-5; the match to TRBD1 covers 8 bases. Per the germline V gene, CDR1 is MNHEY and CDR2 is SMNVEV (reference sequence). V trimming: 8 bases; J trimming: 6 bases; junction bases outside the gene matches: 8. The CDR3 runs to 13 residues. The CDR3 DNA sequence: TGTGCCAGCTGGGCAGGGGGCGCGAAGACCCAGTACTTC. Protein: CASWAGGAKTQYF.

The chain employs TRBV5-1 and TRBJ2-5; 9 nucleotides agree with TRBD2. J lost 3 bases, V lost 2 bases, and 11 bases had no gene match. Germline CDR1 and CDR2: SGHRS and YFSETQ. The CDR3 has 17 amino acids. The CDR3 protein is CASSLGGRRGGKETQYF. The CDR3 bases are TGCGCCAGCAGCTTAGGAGGTCGGCGGGGGGGAAAAGAGACCCAGTACTTC.

The chain links TRBV7-9 to TRBJ1-1, with 10 positions matching TRBD1. The CDR3 length is 16 residues. Losses at the gene ends were 5 bases for V and 6 bases for J; bases not matched to a gene: 12. The germline V gene encodes CDR1 SEHNR and CDR2 FQNEAQ (reference sequence). CDR3: CASSPGQGFAVAEAFF. The CDR3 DNA follows: TGTGCCAGCAGCCCGGGACAGGGGTTCGCTGTAGCTGAAGCTTTCTTT.

This clone has just one count. The chain links TRBV30 to TRBJ1-2; maybe TRBD1 (6 bases). Germline V gene lookup returns CDR1 GTSNPN and CDR2 SVGIG (reference sequence). V dropped 2 bases and J dropped 0 bases, with 7 bases sitting between them. This CDR3 has 13 residues. The CDR3 reads CAWSRTANYGYTF. CDR3 sequence (DNA): TGTGCCTGGAGTCGGACAGCTAACTATGGCTACACCTTC.

The chain uses TRBV5-4 and TRBJ2-2; the match to TRBD1 covers 11 bases. Trimming at V came to 2 bases and at J to 4 bases, leaving 1 base not matched to a gene. The length of the CDR3 is 15 residues. Germline loops: CDR1 SGHNT, CDR2 YYREEE (reference sequence). DNA of the CDR3: TGTGCCAGCAGCTTAGGACAGGGGGCCACCGGGGAGCTGTTTTTT. Encoded protein: CASSLGQGATGELFF.

The chain employs TRBV7-2 and TRBJ2-5; maybe TRBD2 (5 bases). The germline V gene has CDR1 SGHTA and CDR2 FQGNSA. Trimming cost V 2 bases and J 3 bases, with 13 bases left between them. The CDR3 extends over 15 amino acids. In DNA, the CDR3 is TGTGCCAGCAGCTTAAGCGGTTTGGAGGAAGAGACCCAGTACTTC. Its protein product is CASSLSGLEEETQYF.

This rearrangement joins TRBV6-5 to TRBJ1-4; 7 positions match TRBD1. This CDR3 spans 15 amino acids. CDR1 is MNHEY, CDR2 SVGAGI, per germline. Unmatched junction bases numbered 10, after V lost 4 bases and J lost 8 bases. CDR3 sequence (DNA): TGTGCCAGCAGTTCCGGGACAGCCATTGGCGAAAAACTGTTTTTT. Translation: CASSSGTAIGEKLFF.

This chain joins TRBV2 and TRBJ2-2; 9 nucleotides align to TRBD1. Germline V gives CDR1 SNHLY, CDR2 FYNNEI. After removal of 4 bases from V and 8 bases from J, the junction contained 5 bases not matched to a gene. This CDR3 is 14 amino acids long. The CDR3 nucleotides are TGTGCCAGCAGTGCGGACAGGGGAAGGGGGGAGCTGTTTTTT. It specifies CASSADRGRGELFF.

The chain is built from TRBV19 and TRBJ2-2; D is possibly TRBD1 (6 bases). Trimming stripped 5 bases from V and 0 bases from J, with 13 bases between. Germline V gene data show CDR1 as LNHDA and CDR2 as SQIVND (reference sequence). The CDR3 is made up of 16 amino acids. The CDR3 protein is CASSLTGLANTGELFF. DNA of the CDR3: TGTGCCAGTAGTCTGACAGGCCTCGCGAACACCGGGGAGCTGTTTTTT.

The V call is TRBV7-9, the J call TRBJ2-7; 8 bases are a match to TRBD1. Germline V gene sequence: CDR1 SEHNR, CDR2 FQNEAQ (reference sequence). The trim removed 6 bases at V and 1 base at J, leaving 11 bases unmatched. CDR3 length: 16 amino acids. Written as DNA, the CDR3 is TGTGCCAGCAGTCATAAATGGACAGGGTCTTCCTACGAGCAGTACTTC. This translates into CASSHKWTGSSYEQYF.

CDR3 in DNA: TGTGCCAGCCGGCTTTCTTCAAGACTAGCCGAAGGGGAGACCCAGTACTTC. Encoded protein: CASRLSSRLAEGETQYF. The chain has TRBV13 and TRBJ2-5, with 7 bases fitting TRBD2. The CDR3 is 17 amino acids. Trimming took 8 bases from V and 5 from J; bases not matched to a gene: 20. Germline values: CDR1 PRHDT, CDR2 FYEKMQ (reference sequence). Drawing the rest from reference TRBV13 and TRBJ2-5, the complete variable domain is AAGVIQSPRHLIKEKRETATLKCYPIPRHDTVYWYQQGPGQDPQFLISFYEKMQSDKGSIPDRFSAQQFSDYHSELNMSSLELGDSALYFCASRLSSRLAEGETQYFGPGTRLLVL.

The chain uses TRBV28 and TRBJ2-7; D is unclear. The CDR3 has 13 residues. Trimming took off 8 bases at V and 0 bases at J, with 11 bases between the two ends. The germline V gene has CDR1 MDHEN and CDR2 SYDVKM. The CDR3 nucleotides read TGTGCCAGCCGTAAAGGCGGCTCCTACGAGCAGTACTTC. Encoded protein: CASRKGGSYEQYF.

This chain joins TRBV7-2 and TRBJ2-3, with TRBD2 matching over 11 bases. The junction had 1 base not matched to a gene; V was cut back by 4 bases and J by 1 base. Per germline, CDR1 SGHTA and CDR2 FQGNSA. The CDR3 is made up of 15 amino acids. The CDR3 sequence: CASSSGLAGTDTQYF. The CDR3, as DNA: TGTGCCAGCAGCTCGGGACTAGCGGGCACAGATACGCAGTATTTT.

The chain has TRBV27 and TRBJ1-4; 11 positions agree with TRBD1. CDR1 MNHEY and CDR2 SMNVEV come from the germline V gene (reference sequence). This CDR3 has 15 amino acids. The ends lost 1 base at V and 8 bases at J; junction bases unmatched: 3. The CDR3 protein is CASSLYGTGGEKLFF. The DNA of the CDR3 is TGTGCCAGCAGTTTATATGGGACAGGGGGAGAAAAACTGTTTTTT.

The J gene is TRBJ1-2, the V gene TRBV6-5; 11 nucleotides align to TRBD1. The germline V gene has CDR1 MNHEY and CDR2 SVGAGI. With V trimmed by 7 bases and J by 4 bases, 5 bases remained unmatched. This CDR3 region has 14 residues. The CDR3 DNA follows: TGTGCCAGCACCCGGACAGGGGGCATCTATGGCTACACCTTC. Its translation: CASTRTGGIYGYTF.

V usage is TRBV7-9 and J usage is TRBJ1-1; D might be TRBD1 (5 bases). V was pared by 1 base and J by 1 base, with 13 bases between. This CDR3 spans 16 amino acids. Germline V gene data show CDR1 as SEHNR and CDR2 as FQNEAQ (reference sequence). CDR3 in DNA: TGTGCCAGCAGCTTAGGTGCGGGGGTGGGGAACACTGAAGCTTTCTTT. It encodes CASSLGAGVGNTEAFF.

The chain employs TRBV27 and TRBJ1-1; 7 bases line up with TRBD1. Germline assignment: CDR1 MNHEY and CDR2 SMNVEV (reference sequence). The length of the CDR3 is 15 residues. Losses at the gene ends were 4 bases for V and 4 bases for J; bases not matched to a gene: 9. CDR3 protein: CASSSQGLIFTEAFF. DNA for the CDR3: TGTGCCAGCAGTTCACAGGGGCTCATCTTCACTGAAGCTTTCTTT.

The J gene is TRBJ1-5, the V gene TRBV5-1, with 12 bases lining up with TRBD1. The trim removed 6 bases at V and 5 bases at J, leaving 3 bases unmatched. Looked up from germline, CDR1 is SGHRS and CDR2 is YFSETQ. The CDR3 consists of 14 residues. CDR3 residues: CASNGTGGDQPQHF. The CDR3 DNA reads as TGCGCCAGCAACGGGACAGGGGGCGATCAGCCCCAGCATTTT.

The CDR3 is CASSGGVMAYGYTF. CDR3 bases: TGTGCCAGCAGCGGTGGAGTGATGGCCTATGGCTACACCTTC. The rearrangement links TRBV5-4 to TRBJ1-2; D remains unclear. V dropped 4 bases and J dropped 4 bases, with 14 bases sitting between them. This CDR3 is 14 amino acids long. The germline V gene has CDR1 SGHNT and CDR2 YYREEE (reference sequence). Using reference TRBV5-4 and TRBJ1-2 for the parts outside the CDR3, the full variable domain is ETGVTQSPTHLIKTRGQQVTLRCSSQSGHNTVSWYQQALGQGPQFIFQYYREEENGRGNFPPRFSGLQFPNYSSELNVNALELDDSALYLCASSGGVMAYGYTFGSGTRLTVV.

This clone appeared a single time. The chain recombines TRBV19 with TRBJ2-5; D is possibly TRBD1 (5 bases). Germline V gene lookup returns CDR1 LNHDA and CDR2 SQIVND (reference sequence). The CDR3 spans 15 residues. V lost 1 base and J lost 5, with 14 bases in between. CDR3 DNA sequence: TGTGCCAGTAGTATAGCTTCTAGGTCAGGGGAGACCCAGTACTTC. Protein product: CASSIASRSGETQYF.

The chain couples TRBV9 to TRBJ2-1, with D possibly TRBD2 on 6 matching bases. Germline assignment: CDR1 SGDLS and CDR2 YYNGEE. V lost 4 bases and J lost 0, with 14 bases in between. The CDR3 spans 16 residues. CDR3 DNA sequence: TGTGCCAGCAGCCCGCGGGGTGGCCCCTCCTACAATGAGCAGTTCTTC. This encodes CASSPRGGPSYNEQFF.

The chain uses TRBV6-5 and TRBJ1-2; D gene unclear. V shed 6 bases and J shed 7 bases, with 18 bases lying between them. In germline, CDR1 is MNHEY, CDR2 SVGAGI. This CDR3 spans 14 amino acids. CDR3 nucleotide sequence: TGTGCCAGCAGCAGCCCCGGCGGCCCCTCTGGCTACACCTTC. Translated: CASSSPGGPSGYTF.

The V call is TRBV7-9, the J call TRBJ1-5; D possibly corresponds to TRBD1 (6 bases). From germline, CDR1 is SEHNR and CDR2 FQNEAQ (reference sequence). Trimming shortened V by 5 bases and J by 3 bases, and 11 bases separated the two germline ends. This CDR3 contains 14 residues. CDR3 protein: CASSLTGNNQPQHF. The DNA for the CDR3 is TGTGCCAGCAGCCTAACAGGGAACAATCAGCCCCAGCATTTT.

The chain joins TRBV5-1 to TRBJ2-4; 10 bases agree with TRBD2. The CDR3 has 17 residues. V shed 4 bases and J 6 bases; nucleotides not matched to a gene: 13. Looked up from germline, CDR1 is SGHRS and CDR2 is YFSETQ. The CDR3 protein is CASSPRLSGGAGNIQYF. The CDR3 bases are TGCGCCAGCAGCCCCAGACTAAGCGGGGGGGCAGGAAACATTCAGTACTTC.

V and J are TRBV9 and TRBJ2-3; no reliable D call. This CDR3 is built from 14 residues. Between the trimmed V and J ends, which lost 0 bases and 2 bases, there was a span of 7 bases. Germline V CDR1 and CDR2: SGDLS, YYNGEE. CDR3 nucleotides: TGTGCCAGCAGCGTAGCCAGTTACACAGATACGCAGTATTTT. Its translation is CASSVASYTDTQYF.

The chain recombines TRBV5-5 with TRBJ2-7; no definite D call. Germline V lookup: CDR1 SGHKS, CDR2 YYEKEE (reference sequence). V was trimmed by 0 bases and J by 0 bases, leaving 7 bases between them. This CDR3 has 14 amino acids. The CDR3 DNA follows: TGTGCCAGCAGCTTGGACCCGAGCTCCTACGAGCAGTACTTC. It encodes CASSLDPSSYEQYF.

This clone was counted once. The J gene is TRBJ2-7, the V gene TRBV30; D is possibly TRBD2 (7 bases). Trimming stripped 4 bases from V and 5 bases from J, with 15 bases between. Germline V gene lookup returns CDR1 GTSNPN and CDR2 SVGIG (reference sequence). The CDR3 spans 13 residues. CDR3 loop: CAWMGGGPHEQYF. CDR3 bases: TGTGCCTGGATGGGCGGGGGCCCCCACGAGCAGTACTTC.